The 21 T cell receptor beta chains presented below share a single source sample, sequenced in a study of post-analysis software for immune sequencing data. Study findings and constraints: Patients used several TRBV segments, including TRBV5-6, TRBV5-1 and TRBV20-1, more often than controls.

cDNA libraries for TCR beta contained unique molecular identifiers. TCRdb processed the PCR reads anew with MiXCR; each CDR3 protein has one entry. Here the sample spans around 200,000 distinct CDR3 sequences, approximately 29% being singletons. Their specific antigens are unknown. The sequenced material came from blood. The source of these receptors is a girl aged 2-17 years with multiple sclerosis.

The V gene is TRBV7-9, the J gene TRBJ1-1; D is unclear. From germline, CDR1 is SEHNR and CDR2 FQNEAQ (reference sequence). The V end lost 8 bases, the J end lost 4 bases, and 11 bases lay between the germline ends. The CDR3 totals 12 residues. This chain's CDR3 is CASYGVGTEAFF. The CDR3 nucleotides read TGTGCCAGCTACGGGGTGGGCACTGAAGCTTTCTTT. The full variable domain, completed using reference TRBV7-9 and TRBJ1-1, is DTGVSQNPRHKITKRGQNVTFRCDPISEHNRLYWYRQTLGQGPEFLTYFQNEAQLEKSRLLSDRFSAERPKGSFSTLEIQRTEQGDSAMYLCASYGVGTEAFFGQGTRLTVV.

The chain employs TRBV5-5 and TRBJ2-3; no reliable D call. The CDR3 covers 15 residues. The germline V gene encodes CDR1 SGHKS and CDR2 YYEKEE (reference sequence). Trimming took 5 bases from V and 4 from J, leaving 17 bases between them. The CDR3 DNA reads as TGTGCCAGCAGTGAAGAACCTCTCACCGCAGATACGCAGTATTTT. This gives the protein CASSEEPLTADTQYF.

This clonotype has at least ten counts. The chain is built from TRBV27 and TRBJ2-7, with a possible D match to TRBD2 (6 bases). V lost 0 bases to trimming and J lost 0 bases, with 9 bases between them. This CDR3 is 15 amino acids long. Germline V CDR1 and CDR2: MNHEY, SMNVEV (reference sequence). The CDR3 loop is CASSLSGGHSYEQYF. The CDR3 DNA is TGTGCCAGCAGTTTATCCGGGGGTCACTCCTACGAGCAGTACTTC.

The sample holds a few counts of this clonotype. The chain's CDR3 is CASSQGRVSANEKLFF. CDR3 DNA sequence: TGCGCCAGCAGCCAAGGGCGGGTTTCGGCTAATGAAAAACTGTTTTTT. The chain recombines TRBV4-1 with TRBJ1-4; D call uncertain. CDR3 length: 16 residues. Per germline, CDR1 MGHRA and CDR2 YSYEKL. V was clipped by 1 base and J by 3 bases, with 12 bases between them.

This clonotype appeared many times. The chain joins TRBV12-3 or TRBV12-4 to TRBJ2-7, with 9 bases lining up with TRBD2. J lost 3 bases, V lost 7 bases, and 13 bases had no gene match. The CDR3 totals 16 residues. The CDR3 DNA sequence: TGTGCCAGCAACGGGACTAGCAGAACCTTCATCTACGAGCAGTACTTC. This sequence encodes CASNGTSRTFIYEQYF.

This clonotype has just a few counts. This chain connects TRBV20-1 to TRBJ2-1; 7 bases line up with TRBD1. J was trimmed by 2 bases and V by 0 bases; bases with no gene match: 7. This CDR3 spans 16 amino acids. The germline V gene encodes CDR1 DFQATT and CDR2 SNEGSKA (reference sequence). The CDR3 coding sequence is TGCAGTGCTAGAGATCCAGGGGGAAACCCCTACAATGAGCAGTTCTTC. This translates into CSARDPGGNPYNEQFF.

This clonotype was seen at least ten times. The rearrangement joins TRBV10-3 to TRBJ2-1; D is undetermined. Germline CDR1 and CDR2: ENHRY and SYGVKD. CDR3 length equals 13 residues. The V end lost 2 bases, the J end lost 14 bases, and 16 bases lay between the germline ends. The CDR3 nucleotides are TGTGCCATCAGTGAGGCCGCATACTCTAAGGAGTTCTTC. Its protein product is CAISEAAYSKEFF.

To note about this clonotype: Germline and junction disagree at one end, which may indicate a read error. The V call is TRBV5-1, the J call TRBJ1-1, with D perhaps TRBD1 (5 bases). Germline-derived CDR1 and CDR2 are SGHRS and YFSETQ. The CDR3 contains 15 residues. CDR3 in DNA: TGCGCCAGCAGCATCGCGAGGGGTAAGAACACTGAAGTTTTCTTT. Its translation: CASSIARGKNTEVFF.

This clonotype has only a few counts. The chain has TRBV30 and TRBJ2-1, with D perhaps matching TRBD1 or TRBD2 (6 bases each). Per germline, CDR1 GTSNPN and CDR2 SVGIG (reference sequence). The CDR3 loop spans 15 amino acids. Trimming cost V 3 bases and J 6 bases, with 18 bases left between them. CDR3 sequence reads: CAWRVGGLGGNEQFF. As DNA, the CDR3 is TGTGCCTGGAGGGTGGGGGGCCTCGGGGGCAATGAGCAGTTCTTC.

The chain links TRBV5-1 to TRBJ1-6; D gene ambiguous. Between the trimmed V and J ends, which lost 5 bases and 9 bases, there was a span of 15 bases. The CDR3 is 14 residues long. Germline CDR1 is SGHRS and CDR2 is YFSETQ. The DNA for the CDR3 is TGCGCCAGCAGACCGGCCAGTAATCTTTCACCCCTCCACTTT. Amino acid sequence: CASRPASNLSPLHF.

This clonotype was seen at least ten times. V and J are TRBV5-1 and TRBJ2-7; D gene ambiguous. Trimming left V 6 bases short and J 3 bases short, with 16 bases between. CDR1 and CDR2 from the germline V gene are SGHRS and YFSETQ. The CDR3 sequence is 14 residues long. The CDR3 nucleotides are TGCGCCAGCACCCCCGGGCGGCATCTCTACGAGCAGTACTTC. Amino acids: CASTPGRHLYEQYF.

This clonotype came up many times. This rearrangement joins TRBV10-1 to TRBJ2-5, with 8 positions matching TRBD2. Germline lookup yields CDR1 WNHNN and CDR2 SYGVQD (reference sequence). The CDR3 has 15 amino acids. The V segment lost 5 bases and the J segment 5 bases; nucleotides outside the gene matches: 10. CDR3 sequence: CASSPAGGSGETQYF. The CDR3 DNA is TGCGCCAGCAGTCCGGCGGGGGGTTCTGGCGAGACCCAGTACTTC.

This clonotype was seen at least ten times. The chain carries TRBV5-5 and TRBJ2-2; D is possibly TRBD1 (6 bases). Between the trimmed V and J ends, which lost 3 bases and 4 bases, there was a span of 13 bases. Per the germline V gene, CDR1 is SGHKS and CDR2 is YYEKEE (reference sequence). The CDR3 is 15 amino acids. The chain's CDR3 is CASSSGQLFTGELFF. Written as DNA, the CDR3 is TGTGCCAGCAGCTCAGGACAGCTATTCACCGGGGAGCTGTTTTTT. Combining the CDR3 with reference TRBV5-5 and TRBJ2-2 gives the whole variable domain DAGVTQSPTHLIKTRGQQVTLRCSPISGHKSVSWYQQVLGQGPQFIFQYYEKEERGRGNFPDRFSARQFPNYSSELNVNALLLGDSALYLCASSSGQLFTGELFFGEGSRLTVL.

The chain links TRBV4-1 to TRBJ1-1, with a possible D match to TRBD1 (5 bases). Germline lookup yields CDR1 MGHRA and CDR2 YSYEKL. Trimming took off 1 base at V and 6 bases at J, with 15 bases between the two ends. The CDR3 is 15 residues long. Written as DNA, the CDR3 is TGCGCCAGCAGCCAAGGTTTATGGGGCAGTTCTGAAGCTTTCTTT. Protein sequence: CASSQGLWGSSEAFF.

The chain couples TRBV30 to TRBJ1-1; TRBD1 is a possible D gene (6 bases). Germline values: CDR1 GTSNPN, CDR2 SVGIG (reference sequence). The CDR3 runs 13 residues. Trimming pared 2 bases from V and 2 bases from J, leaving 9 bases between. The CDR3, as DNA: TGTGCCTGGAGTCGACAGGAAAACACTGAAGCTTTCTTT. Translated: CAWSRQENTEAFF.

This clonotype was seen just once. Since a much larger clone is just one base distant, this may be a read error. The rearrangement uses TRBV29-1 and TRBJ2-1; D unclear. Germline loops: CDR1 SQVTM, CDR2 ANQGSEA. CDR3 length: 11 residues. V was clipped by 2 bases and J by 8 bases, with 7 bases between them. The CDR3 nucleotides read TGCAGCGTTGAAATGCCGGATGAGCAGTTCTTC. Translation gives CSVEMPDEQFF.

This clonotype was counted many times. V gene TRBV5-1 combines with J gene TRBJ1-2; TRBD1 is a possible D gene (5 bases). Between the trimmed V and J ends, which lost 0 bases and 6 bases, there was a span of 9 bases. The length of the CDR3 is 13 residues. CDR1 and CDR2 from the germline V gene are SGHRS and YFSETQ. In DNA, the CDR3 is TGCGCCAGCAGCTTGGGGGACTATGATGGCTACACCTTC. Residues: CASSLGDYDGYTF.

This clonotype was seen a handful of times. The J gene is TRBJ2-5, the V gene TRBV28; the match to TRBD2 covers 10 bases. V was pared by 8 bases and J by 4 bases, with 16 bases of the junction left unmatched. The V gene's germline CDR1 is MDHEN and CDR2 SYDVKM. There are 17 residues in the CDR3. The DNA of the CDR3 is TGTGCCAGCGGTGATCCCAGAGGACTAGCGGAGCGAGAGACCCAGTACTTC. Encoded protein: CASGDPRGLAERETQYF.

This clonotype was recorded at least ten times. V is TRBV7-9 and J is TRBJ1-2; TRBD1 aligns across 8 bases. After removal of 4 bases from V and 4 bases from J, the junction contained 11 bases not matched to a gene. Germline V gene data show CDR1 as SEHNR and CDR2 as FQNEAQ (reference sequence). CDR3 size: 16 residues. The CDR3 DNA reads TGTGCCAGCAGCTCCCCTCCTCTACAGGGGGGCTATGGCTACACCTTC. As protein: CASSSPPLQGGYGYTF. Together with reference TRBV7-9 and TRBJ1-2, the CDR3 gives the full variable domain: DTGVSQNPRHKITKRGQNVTFRCDPISEHNRLYWYRQTLGQGPEFLTYFQNEAQLEKSRLLSDRFSAERPKGSFSTLEIQRTEQGDSAMYLCASSSPPLQGGYGYTFGSGTRLTVV.

This clonotype came up many times. The gene calls are TRBV12-3 or TRBV12-4 and TRBJ2-7; 7 nucleotides match TRBD1. V trimming: 7 bases; J trimming: 4 bases; junction bases outside the gene matches: 13. CDR3 length: 15 amino acids. The CDR3 sequence: CASTRDRAGIYEQYF. CDR3 coding DNA: TGTGCCAGCACCAGAGACAGGGCTGGTATATACGAGCAGTACTTC.

This clonotype was found many times. The chain carries TRBV29-1 and TRBJ2-5; D ambiguous. Germline CDR1 is SQVTM and CDR2 is ANQGSEA. This CDR3 region has 12 residues. With 5 bases removed from V and 6 bases from J, the gap between germline ends came to 13 bases. The DNA of the CDR3 is TGCAGCGTTAGCGTGACCGGAAAGACCCAGTACTTC. This translates into CSVSVTGKTQYF.